This T cell receptor beta chain was captured by sequencing in a study of CD8+CD57+ T cells in acquired aplastic anemia listed by TCRdb under 2018. About the investigation overall: On average, sorted CD4+ and CD8+ cells yielded 3.2 ug of extracted DNA, with a range of roughly 0.18 to 30 ug. An average of about 10 million reads for CD4+ cells and under 13 million reads for CD8+ cells was obtained from healthy donor samples. Overall study outcomes, separate from this receptor: Although roughly 29 CD8+ CDR3 sequences were shared by patients and controls, these sequences appeared highly expressed in patients and within the immunodominant clones of patients. Between patients and healthy controls, no significant difference in CD8+ Simpson's diversity was found (P=0.060).

As concerns this clonotype: Its antigen is still unknown. An end of the junction does not agree with germline; a read error may underlie this.

The study deep-sequenced TCR repertoires of sorted CD4+ and CD8+ blood T cells from severe aplastic anemia patients and healthy subjects. Ficoll-Paque density gradient centrifugation was used to isolate peripheral blood mononuclear cells. CD4+ and CD8+ T cells were sorted by FACS or magnetic beads before DNA extraction. TCR beta VDJ combination and CDR3 sequence profiling used genomic DNA as the template. An Illumina HiSeq 2000 was the platform used for TCR repertoire sequencing. Per the authors' processing: Repertoires were assessed using TRBV/TRBJ rearrangement plots, CDR3 size and DJ length profiles, and Simpson's diversity index. The immunodominant clone was defined as the most abundant DNA sequence in deep sequencing data. CDR3 amino acid sequences were checked for sharing across subjects and were also compared against the VDJdb database and published repertoires. The public reads were reanalyzed by TCRdb: fastp trimming at Q25, MiXCR alignment, in-frame beta chains only. Entries that share a CDR3 protein sequence are merged under the most common genes and DNA. The V and J calls here are based on TCRdb, not the publication. The sample table holds fewer than 70,000 distinct CDR3 sequences, of which around half were seen once. The top ten hold roughly 8.7% of the sample.

The CDR3 sequence holds 12 residues, the cysteine and phenylalanine included. CDR3 DNA is the only sequence kept; it has 36 bases, read in frame from the first base. CDR1 and CDR2 were assigned from the germline V gene as MGHDK and SYGVNS. The sequencing sample was made of sorted CD4+, CD8+, or CD8+CD57+ T cells (not recorded which) from PBMCs. This clonotype was obtained from a human donor in good health, serving as a control. The chain employs TRBV25-1 and TRBJ1-2; the D gene is possibly TRBD1, with 5 bases matching. The nucleotide sequence reads TGTTCCAGCAGGGAGGGACTCTATGGCTACACCTTC. Translated, this gives CSSREGLYGYTF.